Sequencing of this TCR beta chain was carried out in a study of shared clonotypes between healthy human individuals. CD8 cells classed as naive were CD45RO-negative and positively selected for CCR7, excluding terminally differentiated effector memory CD45RA+ cells. This CDR3 spans 14 amino acids. Losses at the gene ends were 7 bases for V and 6 bases for J; bases not matched to a gene: 7. Germline CDR1 and CDR2: MNHEY and SMNVEV (reference sequence). Clones were read by immunoSEQ multiplex PCR, and TCRdb kept only the in-frame ones, dropping some. Among under 850,000 clones, roughly 92% were seen once, and the ten largest hold less than 25%.

This receptor was obtained from a man aged 25 to 40 in good health. The sequencing sample was made of naive CD8+ T cells sorted from blood. The chain combines TRBV27 with TRBJ2-7; the match to TRBD2 covers 12 bases. CDR3: CASTSTSGSVEQYF. The CDR3 DNA reads as TGTGCCAGCACCTCGACTAGCGGGAGTGTCGAGCAGTACTTC.